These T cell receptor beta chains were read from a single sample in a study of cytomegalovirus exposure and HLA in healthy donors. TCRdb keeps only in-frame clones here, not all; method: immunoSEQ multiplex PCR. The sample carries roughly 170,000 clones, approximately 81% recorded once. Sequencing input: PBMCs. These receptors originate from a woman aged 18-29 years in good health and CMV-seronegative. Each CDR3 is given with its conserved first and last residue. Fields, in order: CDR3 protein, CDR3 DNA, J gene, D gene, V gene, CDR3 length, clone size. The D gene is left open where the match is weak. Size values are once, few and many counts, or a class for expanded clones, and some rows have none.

CASSLTGGLGTDTQYF TGTGCCAGCAGTCTAACGGGAGGGCTGGGCACAGATACGCAGTATTTT TRBJ2-3 TRBD2 TRBV2 16 -
CASSSLGLAVYEQYF TGTGCCAGCAGTTCTCTGGGACTAGCGGTCTACGAGCAGTACTTC TRBJ2-7 TRBD2 TRBV28 15 -
CASSLSAETQYF TGTGCCAGCAGCTTGTCTGCGGAGACCCAGTACTTC TRBJ2-5 - TRBV5-6 12 -
CASSHGSTGEQYF TGTGCCAGCTCACACGGGTCAACAGGCGAGCAGTACTTC TRBJ2-7 - TRBV18 13 -
CASSVALGANTEAFF TGTGCCAGCAGCGTAGCTTTGGGAGCCAACACTGAAGCTTTCTTT TRBJ1-1 - TRBV9 15 -
CASGLEGSYNSPLHF TGTGCCAGCGGGTTGGAGGGGTCCTATAATTCACCCCTCCACTTT TRBJ1-6 - TRBV6-5 15 -
CASSESNPGTQYF TGTGCCAGCAGTGAATCCAATCCGGGGACCCAGTACTTC TRBJ2-5 - TRBV25-1 13 -
CASSLVMGFTDTQYF TGTGCCAGCAGCTTAGTGATGGGCTTCACAGATACGCAGTATTTT TRBJ2-3 - TRBV11-2 15 -
CASSLGQGSYNEQFF TGCGCCAGCAGCTTGGGTCAGGGGTCCTACAATGAGCAGTTCTTC TRBJ2-1 - TRBV5-1 15 -
CASSLTGNNSPLHF TGTGCCAGCAGCTTAACGGGGAATAATTCACCCCTCCACTTT TRBJ1-6 - TRBV11-1 14 -
CASSLELASHEQFF TGCGCCAGCAGCTTGGAACTAGCATCTCATGAGCAGTTCTTC TRBJ2-1 - TRBV5-1 14 -
CASSSTRTGSNYGYTF TGTGCCAGCAGTTCGACGCGGACAGGGTCAAACTATGGCTACACCTTC TRBJ1-2 TRBD1 TRBV6-5 16 -
CASISGGLSISGANVLTF TGTGCCAGCATTAGCGGGGGGCTATCCATCTCTGGGGCCAACGTCCTGACTTTC TRBJ2-6 TRBD2 TRBV28 18 -
CASSIVQGRQPQHF TGTGCCAGTAGTATAGTGCAGGGTCGGCAGCCCCAGCATTTT TRBJ1-5 - TRBV19 14 -
CASSVQGASGNTIYF TGTGCCAGTAGTGTACAGGGGGCGTCTGGAAACACCATATATTTT TRBJ1-3 TRBD1 TRBV19 15 -
CASSGLAAGEGEQYF TGTGCCAGTAGCGGCCTCGCTGCGGGAGAAGGGGAGCAGTACTTC TRBJ2-7 TRBD2 TRBV19 15 -
CAISGETYEQYF TGTGCCATCAGTGGAGAGACTTACGAGCAGTACTTC TRBJ2-7 - TRBV10-3 12 few
CASSPSPRDAGTGYTF TGTGCCAGCAGTCCAAGCCCGCGGGACGCCGGAACTGGGTACACCTTC TRBJ1-2 - TRBV28 16 few
CATSRDGASYEQYF TGTGCCACCAGCAGAGATGGGGCTTCCTACGAGCAGTACTTC TRBJ2-7 - TRBV15 14 -
CASSARLQPLKQFF TGTGCCAGCAGCGCTAGACTGCAACCTTTAAAGCAGTTCTTC TRBJ2-1 - TRBV9 14 -
CASSPGHLGTDTQYF TGTGCCAGCAGCCCAGGACATCTGGGCACAGATACGCAGTATTTT TRBJ2-3 - TRBV28 15 -
CASSPGGADYEQYF TGTGCCAGCAGTCCAGGGGGAGCGGACTACGAGCAGTACTTC TRBJ2-7 TRBD1 TRBV28 14 few
CASSFGASGLTDTQYF TGTGCCAGCAGTTTCGGGGCTAGCGGGCTCACAGATACGCAGTATTTT TRBJ2-3 TRBD2 TRBV2 16 -
CASILRGAHTEAFF TGTGCCAGCATCCTCAGGGGGGCTCACACTGAAGCTTTCTTT TRBJ1-1 TRBD1 TRBV11-3 14 few
CASSYSIRDSYEKLFF TGTGCCAGCAGTTACTCAATCCGGGACAGCTATGAAAAACTGTTTTTT TRBJ1-4 TRBD1 TRBV6-6 16 -
CASSQEQIYQPQHF TGTGCCAGCAGTCAGGAACAGATCTATCAGCCCCAGCATTTT TRBJ1-5 - TRBV28 14 -
CASSLPSEGNEQFF TGCGCCAGCAGCTTGCCCAGCGAGGGCAATGAGCAGTTCTTC TRBJ2-1 - TRBV5-1 14 -
CASSLGGRNTDTQYF TGTGCCAGCAGCTTAGGCGGGAGAAATACAGATACGCAGTATTTT TRBJ2-3 TRBD2 TRBV7-2 15 -
CASSQGTGGAENIQYF TGTGCCAGCTCGCAGGGGACAGGGGGCGCGGAAAACATTCAGTACTTC TRBJ2-4 TRBD1 TRBV18 16 -
CASSSDLEQGLYGYTF TGTGCCAGCAGCTCGGACTTGGAACAGGGTCTCTATGGCTACACCTTC TRBJ1-2 - TRBV5-4 16 -
CASSLNNGVGSGEQYF TGTGCCAGCAGTTTAAATAACGGGGTTGGATCCGGCGAGCAGTACTTC TRBJ2-7 - TRBV28 16 -
CASSLSFGVSNQPQHF TGTGCCAGCAGCTTGTCTTTCGGGGTTAGCAATCAGCCCCAGCATTTT TRBJ1-5 - TRBV5-8 16 few
CASSIRRSGSSYNEQFF TGTGCCAGTAGTATTAGGAGAAGCGGGTCCTCCTACAATGAGCAGTTCTTC TRBJ2-1 - TRBV19 17 -
CASSLDLGRGGNEQFF TGCGCCAGCAGCTTGGACTTGGGGCGGGGGGGGAATGAGCAGTTCTTC TRBJ2-1 TRBD2 TRBV5-1 16 -
CASSLAGGTDTQYF TGTGCCAGCAGCTTGGCCGGGGGCACAGATACGCAGTATTTT TRBJ2-3 - TRBV5-5 14 -
CASSLAGTRGTYNEQFF TGTGCCAGCAGCTTAGCGGGCACTAGGGGGACCTACAATGAGCAGTTCTTC TRBJ2-1 - TRBV7-2 17 -
CASSALDRDQNGYTF TGTGCCAGCAGCGCCCTCGACAGAGACCAAAATGGCTACACCTTC TRBJ1-2 - TRBV5-6 15 -
CASSMGSGPYEQYF TGTGCCAGTAGTATGGGTAGCGGACCCTACGAGCAGTACTTC TRBJ2-7 - TRBV19 14 -
CASRLLLDSNEQFF TGTGCCAGCAGGCTTCTCCTGGACTCCAATGAGCAGTTCTTC TRBJ2-1 - TRBV28 14 -
CASSETQNYGYTF TGTGCCAGCAGTGAGACACAAAACTATGGCTACACCTTC TRBJ1-2 - TRBV6-4 13 once
CAWSVPVNTQYF TGTGCCTGGAGTGTACCGGTGAATACGCAGTATTTT TRBJ2-3 - TRBV30 12 -
CASSPQGAADYEQYF TGTGCCAGCTCACCCCAAGGGGCAGCAGACTACGAGCAGTACTTC TRBJ2-7 - TRBV18 15 -
CASSPPGTSGLGNEQFF TGTGCCAGCTCACCACCGGGTACTAGCGGGCTTGGCAATGAGCAGTTCTTC TRBJ2-1 TRBD2 TRBV18 17 -
CASSPSGLYRADGYTF TGTGCCAGCAGTCCGTCGGGATTGTATCGGGCTGATGGCTACACCTTC TRBJ1-2 - TRBV28 16 -
CASSPGQGHEQYF TGCGCCAGCAGCCCCGGGCAGGGCCACGAGCAGTACTTC TRBJ2-7 - TRBV5-1 13 -
CASGLVGKVAGLPTDTQYF TGTGCTAGTGGTTTGGTAGGGAAAGTAGCGGGCCTTCCCACAGATACGCAGTATTTT TRBJ2-3 TRBD2 TRBV12-5 19 few
CASTPTSGRADEQFF TGTGCCAGCACCCCGACTAGCGGGAGGGCCGATGAGCAGTTCTTC TRBJ2-1 TRBD2 TRBV7-9 15 -
CASSSGTSGSLSTDTQYF TGCGCCAGCAGTTCCGGGACTAGCGGGAGCCTTAGCACAGATACGCAGTATTTT TRBJ2-3 TRBD2 TRBV10-2 18 few
CALNSGKNEQYF TGTGCCTTAAATAGCGGGAAGAACGAGCAGTACTTC TRBJ2-7 TRBD2 TRBV30 12 few
CASNESWGTRGNTEAFF TGTGCCAGCAACGAATCTTGGGGGACAAGGGGGAACACTGAAGCTTTCTTT TRBJ1-1 - TRBV28 17 -
CASSRQGAGATEDPYEQYF TGCGCCAGCAGCAGACAGGGGGCCGGGGCGACAGAGGATCCTTACGAGCAGTACTTC TRBJ2-7 TRBD1 TRBV5-1 19 -